What follows are 17 T cell receptor beta chains derived from one specimen sequenced in a study of blood T cell repertoires in COVID-19. Repertoires were generated with immunoSEQ multiplex PCR, while TCRdb's copy carries only in-frame clones and drops some. The data contain some 270,000 clones, approximately 89% of them seen just once; the ten biggest clones take up around 1.6%. Sequenced sample: peripheral blood. The receptors here all came from a woman aged 55-69 years who had recovered from COVID-19.

The genes are TRBV6-5 and TRBJ2-6, with TRBD1 as a possible D gene (5 bases). This CDR3 has 15 residues. CDR1 and CDR2 from the germline V gene are MNHEY and SVGAGI. Trimming stripped 2 bases from V and 4 bases from J, with 9 bases between. The CDR3 here is CASSYGAAGANVLTF. The CDR3 DNA sequence: TGTGCCAGCAGTTACGGGGCAGCCGGGGCCAACGTCCTGACTTTC.

The chain couples TRBV28 to TRBJ2-3; TRBD1 might be the D (5 bases). This CDR3 has 17 amino acids. Trimming left V 1 base short and J 3 bases short, with 17 bases between. Germline V CDR1 and CDR2: MDHEN, SYDVKM. The DNA of the CDR3 is TGTGCCAGCAGTTTATACGGACACAAAGGAGTGACAGATACGCAGTATTTT. This gives the protein CASSLYGHKGVTDTQYF.

The chain employs TRBV15 and TRBJ2-6; D unresolved. Germline CDR1 reads LNHNV; CDR2 reads YYDKDF (reference sequence). The V gene lost 0 bases and the J gene lost 2 bases, with 8 bases spanning the gap. This CDR3 is 16 amino acids long. CDR3 DNA: TGTGCCACCAGCAGAGATAGAGAACCTGGGGCCAACGTCCTGACTTTC. Protein: CATSRDREPGANVLTF.

V is TRBV14 and J is TRBJ2-5, with D tentatively TRBD2 (5 bases). CDR1 and CDR2 (germline): SGHDN, FVKESK. This CDR3 region has 13 residues. Between the trimmed V and J ends, which lost 7 bases and 0 bases, there was a span of 9 bases. The CDR3 loop reads CASNGGYQETQYF. The DNA of the CDR3 is TGTGCCAGCAATGGCGGGTACCAAGAGACCCAGTACTTC. Full variable domain (rest looked up from reference TRBV14 and TRBJ2-5): EAGVTQFPSHSVIEKGQTVTLRCDPISGHDNLYWYRRVMGKEIKFLLHFVKESKQDESGMPNNRFLAERTGGTYSTLKVQPAELEDSGVYFCASNGGYQETQYFGPGTRLLVL.

The chain carries TRBV18 and TRBJ2-7; 8 nucleotides align to TRBD2. The length of the CDR3 is 15 residues. The J segment lost 3 bases and the V segment lost 2 bases, leaving 6 bases of the junction unmatched. Germline CDR1 reads KGHSH; CDR2 reads LQKENI. The CDR3 sequence is CASSPSAGGRYEQYF. For the CDR3, the DNA is TGTGCCAGCTCACCATCGGCGGGGGGCCGCTACGAGCAGTACTTC.

This chain connects TRBV28 to TRBJ1-1; D gene ambiguous. CDR3 length: 11 residues. Germline CDR1 reads MDHEN; CDR2 reads SYDVKM. The V end was cut by 3 bases, the J end by 6 bases, with 5 bases between. CDR3 nucleotides: TGTGCCAGCAGTTTTTCGGCTGAAGCTTTCTTT. Its protein is CASSFSAEAFF.

V is TRBV2 and J is TRBJ2-3; 7 nucleotides match TRBD2. The CDR3 is 14 amino acids. Germline V gives CDR1 SNHLY, CDR2 FYNNEI. The V and J ends lost 6 bases and 6 bases, in that order; junction bases with no gene match: 9. This CDR3 is CASRRERGLDTQYF. CDR3 nucleotide sequence: TGTGCCAGCAGGCGGGAGCGCGGCCTTGATACGCAGTATTTT.

The rearrangement uses TRBV9 and TRBJ2-7; D remains ambiguous. Germline CDR1 is SGDLS and CDR2 is YYNGEE. The CDR3 has 13 residues. The germline V and J ends were trimmed by 4 bases and 2 bases, with 10 bases remaining between them. The CDR3 protein is CASSPPLTYEQYF. The CDR3 DNA follows: TGTGCCAGCAGCCCCCCCTTAACCTACGAGCAGTACTTC.

This clone was seen once. The chain combines TRBV18 with TRBJ1-1; TRBD1 matches at 8 bases. Germline CDR1 KGHSH, CDR2 LQKENI. This CDR3 comprises 15 residues. V lost 5 bases and J lost 7; bases outside the gene matches: 12. CDR3: CASSDRSDRGGEAFF. CDR3 nucleotide sequence: TGTGCCAGCTCAGATAGATCTGACAGGGGTGGTGAAGCTTTCTTT.

The chain couples TRBV7-3 to TRBJ2-5, with D maybe TRBD1 (5 bases). In germline, CDR1 is SGHTA, CDR2 FQGTGA. This CDR3 has 13 amino acids. Trimming removed 5 bases at V and 3 bases at J, with 10 bases between. CDR3: CASSRLGEETQYF. The CDR3 nucleotides read TGTGCCAGCAGCCGTTTAGGGGAAGAGACCCAGTACTTC.

This clone came up a few times. In DNA form, the CDR3 reads TGTGCCAGCTCACCACCTACAGGGGTGTACGAGCAGTACTTC. Amino acids: CASSPPTGVYEQYF. The V call is TRBV18, the J call TRBJ2-7; TRBD1 agrees at 7 bases. Losses at the gene ends were 0 bases for V and 4 bases for J; bases not matched to a gene: 3. The CDR3 runs 14 residues. Germline-derived CDR1 and CDR2 are KGHSH and LQKENI.

The chain is built from TRBV11-2 and TRBJ2-2, with TRBD2 matching 7 bases. CDR1 and CDR2 (germline): SGHAT, FQNNGV. The CDR3 contains 19 residues. Trimming cost V 5 bases and J 8 bases; bases outside gene matches: 23. The chain's CDR3 is CASSPGPSLGGGNHGELFF. CDR3 bases: TGTGCCAGCAGCCCCGGCCCTTCCTTGGGCGGGGGAAATCATGGGGAGCTGTTTTTT.

The V and J genes are TRBV23-1 and TRBJ2-3; D is uncertain. TRBV23-1 is flagged as an ORF with uncertain function. V was trimmed by 0 bases and J by 0 bases, leaving 10 bases between them. The CDR3 extends over 16 amino acids. The CDR3 loop is CASSQSPGPSTDTQYF. The CDR3 nucleotides are TGCGCCAGCAGTCAATCCCCAGGCCCAAGCACAGATACGCAGTATTTT.

The V call is TRBV2, the J call TRBJ1-4, with 11 bases that match TRBD1. The germline V gene encodes CDR1 SNHLY and CDR2 FYNNEI. This CDR3 is 15 amino acids long. The V gene end was trimmed by 11 bases and the J gene end by 0 bases; junction bases not matched to a gene: 5. CDR3 region: CAGRTGGSTNEKLFF. Written as DNA, the CDR3 is TGTGCCGGGAGGACAGGGGGCTCAACTAATGAAAAACTGTTTTTT.

The chain carries TRBV5-1 and TRBJ1-2, with 8 bases that match TRBD1. The length of the CDR3 is 14 residues. The trim removed 7 bases at V and 4 bases at J, leaving 9 bases unmatched. Germline assignment: CDR1 SGHRS and CDR2 YFSETQ. CDR3 nucleotide sequence: TGCGCCAGCGCTGATACAGGGGGAGGCTATGGCTACACCTTC. Protein: CASADTGGGYGYTF.

The chain has TRBV28 and TRBJ2-7, with 8 bases matching TRBD2. Losses at the gene ends were 3 bases for V and 7 bases for J; bases not matched to a gene: 11. This CDR3 is 15 amino acids long. Germline loops: CDR1 MDHEN, CDR2 SYDVKM. The CDR3 coding sequence is TGTGCCAGCAGTTTTGGAGGCGGGGGGATGGGGGAGCAGTACTTC. This gives the protein CASSFGGGGMGEQYF. Variable domain in full (rest from reference TRBV28 and TRBJ2-7): DVKVTQSSRYLVKRTGEKVFLECVQDMDHENMFWYRQDPGLGLRLIYFSYDVKMKEKGDIPEGYSVSREKKERFSLILESASTNQTSMYLCASSFGGGGMGEQYFGPGTRLTVT.

CDR3 in amino acids: CASSPSSYEQYF. CDR3 bases: TGCGCCAGCAGCCCGAGCTCCTACGAGCAGTACTTC. The J gene is TRBJ2-7, the V gene TRBV5-1; unclear D gene. The V gene lost 4 bases and the J gene lost 0 bases, with 5 bases spanning the gap. This CDR3 region has 12 residues. CDR1 is SGHRS, CDR2 YFSETQ, per germline.